Reported below is one T cell receptor (beta chain). The antigen is not known. The data originate from a study of T cell clonotyping in hematopoietic cell transplantation. Whole-study findings and limits: Recipient TCR diversity dropped after transplant; expanded clonotypes rose from day 30 to 180. At the given depth, recipient repertoires were over 95% de novo clonotypes.

Data came from immunoSEQ multiplex PCR; TCRdb stores just in-frame clones and leaves some out. The table records approximately 75,000 clones, over 90% of them present only once. V gave up 5 bases and J gave up 3 bases; unmatched junction bases: 4. This CDR3 is 14 amino acids long. Per germline, CDR1 MGHRA and CDR2 YSYEKL. The rearrangement uses TRBV4-1 and TRBJ2-3; 8 positions agree with TRBD2. This receptor was identified in a man in his fifties in good health. Some clones in this sample may be carry-over from other donors' samples. Input material: peripheral blood mononuclear cells. The CDR3 sequence: CASSSGGGTDTQYF. The CDR3 DNA reads TGCGCCAGCAGCAGCGGGGGAGGGACAGATACGCAGTATTTT.